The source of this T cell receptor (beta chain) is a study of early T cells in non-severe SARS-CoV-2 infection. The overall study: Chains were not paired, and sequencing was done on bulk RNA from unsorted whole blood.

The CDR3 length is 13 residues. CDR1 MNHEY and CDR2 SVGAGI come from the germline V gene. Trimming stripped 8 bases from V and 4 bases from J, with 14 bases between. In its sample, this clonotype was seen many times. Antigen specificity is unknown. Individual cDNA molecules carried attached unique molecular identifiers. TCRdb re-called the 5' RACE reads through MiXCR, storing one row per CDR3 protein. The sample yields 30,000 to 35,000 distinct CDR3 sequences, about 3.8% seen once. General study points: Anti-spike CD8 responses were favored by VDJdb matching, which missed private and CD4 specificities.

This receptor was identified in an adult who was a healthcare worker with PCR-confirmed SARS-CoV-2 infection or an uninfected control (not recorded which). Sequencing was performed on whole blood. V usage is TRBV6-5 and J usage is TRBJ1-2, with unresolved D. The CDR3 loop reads CASGNSALYGYTF. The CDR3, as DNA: TGTGCCAGCGGGAACTCGGCTCTCTATGGCTACACCTTC.